These T cell receptor beta chains were read from a single sample in a study of T cells in Graves' hyperthyroidism and ophthalmopathy. One entry per CDR3 protein results from TCRdb running MiXCR on the multiplex PCR reads. The table lists over 700,000 distinct CDR3 sequences, about 35% of them singletons. Material for sequencing was blood. The receptor set was obtained from a woman between 40 and 55 years old with Graves' hyperthyroidism. CDR3s include the opening cysteine and the closing phenylalanine or tryptophan. The D gene is left open where the match is weak. Some rows mark clone size as missing; the rest say once, few, many or name a class of expanded clone.

>TRBJ2-5|TRBV12-3/TRBV12-4|.|.
TGTGCCAGCAGTTTAGCGGAACGGGGCGAGGAGACCCAGTACTTC
CASSLAERGEETQYF
>TRBJ2-5|TRBV5-1|.|.
TGCGCCAGCACCGACCCGGTGGCAGGCCGGAGGGAGACCCAGTACTTC
CASTDPVAGRRETQYF
>TRBJ1-1|TRBV19|.|.
TGTGCCAGTAGTACGGCAGGGGAGAACACTGAAGCTTTCTTT
CASSTAGENTEAFF
>TRBJ2-2|TRBV7-8|.|.
TGCGCCAGCAGCCAAGGGCTAACAACCACCGGGGAGCTGTTTTTT
CASSQGLTTTGELFF
>TRBJ2-7|TRBV7-7|.|few
TGTGCTAGCAGCAAAAAACCGGGAAGTTTGGACGAGCAGTACTTC
CASSKKPGSLDEQYF
>TRBJ1-1|TRBV20-1|TRBD1|.
TGCAGTGCTGGAAAGAGGGACAGGGGGAACACTGAAGCTTTCTTT
CSAGKRDRGNTEAFF
>TRBJ1-5|TRBV12-3/TRBV12-4|.|.
TGTGCCGGCAGTCGGCTCGATGGCAATCAGCCCCAGCATTTT
CAGSRLDGNQPQHF
>TRBJ1-4|TRBV20-1|.|.
TGCAGTGCTAGAGGACGAGGTGGCGCGACTAATGAAAAACTGTTTTTT
CSARGRGGATNEKLFF
>TRBJ2-7|TRBV7-7|.|many
TGTGCTAGCAGCCGAGGGACTGAATACGAGCAGTACTTC
CASSRGTEYEQYF
>TRBJ2-3|TRBV7-4|TRBD1|.
TGTGCCAGCAGCTTTGAAGGGGGCGGAGGAGATACGCAGTATTTT
CASSFEGGGGDTQYF
>TRBJ1-6|TRBV7-9|.|many
TGTGCCAGCAGAAACGGACGGTTTAATTCACCCCTCCACTTT
CASRNGRFNSPLHF
>TRBJ1-2|TRBV11-2|.|few
TGTGCCAGCAGCTTAGGGGCAGCCAACTATGGCTACACCTTC
CASSLGAANYGYTF
>TRBJ2-7|TRBV4-1|TRBD1|many
TGCGCCAGCAGCCAAGGGACAGGGGGCTCCGAGCAGTACTTC
CASSQGTGGSEQYF
>TRBJ1-5|TRBV2|TRBD1|.
TGTGCCAGCTCACGCCGGGACAGGGGACATCAGCCCCAGCATTTT
CASSRRDRGHQPQHF
>TRBJ2-5|TRBV4-1|TRBD1|.
TGCGCCAGCAGCCCTAGGGACAGGGGCACCGAGACCCAGTACTTC
CASSPRDRGTETQYF
>TRBJ1-1|TRBV7-9|.|.
TGTGCCAGCAGCCCCCGGGGGGAACATCCGAACACTGAAGCTTTCTTT
CASSPRGEHPNTEAFF
>TRBJ1-3|TRBV7-2|.|many
TGTGCCAGCAGCTTATCCTTGTGGTCGGTAGACACCATATATTTT
CASSLSLWSVDTIYF
>TRBJ1-2|TRBV5-4|.|many
TGTGCCAGCAGCGCTATGAGGAGCTATGGCTACACCTTC
CASSAMRSYGYTF
>TRBJ1-6|TRBV7-9|TRBD1|many
TGTGCCAGCAGCGCTGGGACAGACTATAATTCACCCCTCCACTTT
CASSAGTDYNSPLHF
>TRBJ2-7|TRBV6-6|TRBD1|few
TGTGCCAGCAGAATGGGACAGGGCTTCGGTGAGCAGTACTTC
CASRMGQGFGEQYF
>TRBJ1-6|TRBV4-3|.|few
TGCGCCAGCAGCCAAGAAGGCAGGCGGAATTCACCCCTCCACTTT
CASSQEGRRNSPLHF
>TRBJ2-6|TRBV10-3|.|.
TGTGCCATCAGTGGAGCAGGGGGGATCACTGAAGCTTTC
CAISGAGGITEAF
>TRBJ1-2|TRBV29-1|.|few
TGCAGCTTGGACGGGATATATGGCTACACCTTC
CSLDGIYGYTF
>TRBJ2-7|TRBV5-4|TRBD1|many
TGTGCCAGCAGCTTGGGGACAGGGAAACTCTACGAGCAGTACTTC
CASSLGTGKLYEQYF
>TRBJ2-6|TRBV7-6|.|few
TGTGCCAGCAGCTTGGGACCAAACCTCGGTTCTGGGGCCAACGTCCTGACTTTC
CASSLGPNLGSGANVLTF
>TRBJ2-5|TRBV29-1|.|many
TGCAGCGTGGGTGACCGGGTGGTTCAAGAGACCCAGTACTTC
CSVGDRVVQETQYF
>TRBJ1-5|TRBV29-1|.|.
TGCAGCGTTGTGGATCGGGGGGGACAGCCCCAGCATTTT
CSVVDRGGQPQHF
>TRBJ2-7|TRBV20-1|.|few
TGCAGTGCTGGTGAAGCGATACCAACCTACGAGCAGTACTTC
CSAGEAIPTYEQYF
>TRBJ2-7|TRBV28|.|.
TGTGCCAGCAGCCGAGGGCAAGCAGCATACGAGCAGTACTTC
CASSRGQAAYEQYF
>TRBJ2-5|TRBV7-2|.|.
TGTGCCAGCAGCTTACGGGGAGCCTTATTTGAGACCCAGTACTTC
CASSLRGALFETQYF
>TRBJ2-2|TRBV2|.|many
TGTGCCAGCAGTTGGGTTATCGGGACAATGAACACCGGGGAGCTGTTTTTT
CASSWVIGTMNTGELFF
>TRBJ2-5|TRBV10-3|.|few
TGTGCCATCGGTACGAGCGAGATCGGAGAGACCCAGTACTTC
CAIGTSEIGETQYF
>TRBJ2-7|TRBV7-9|.|many
TGTGCCAGCAGCGCCTCTAGCGTCTCCTACGAGCAGTACTTC
CASSASSVSYEQYF
>TRBJ1-2|TRBV2|.|few
TGTGCCAGCAGTGGGACAGTGAAAACCTATGGCTACACCTTC
CASSGTVKTYGYTF
>TRBJ1-5|TRBV20-1|.|.
TGCAGTGCTAGAGATGAACAGGGCGGGAATCAGCCCCAGCATTTT
CSARDEQGGNQPQHF
>TRBJ1-3|TRBV29-1|.|many
TGCAGCGGTTCTTCACCTACTGGAAACACCATATATTTT
CSGSSPTGNTIYF
>TRBJ1-3|TRBV13|.|many
TGTGCCAGCAGCTTACGGATCTCTGGAAACACCATATATTTT
CASSLRISGNTIYF
>TRBJ2-7|TRBV6-5|.|many
TGTGCCAGCAGTTCACCCGCGGGACCCTACGAGCAGTACTTC
CASSSPAGPYEQYF
>TRBJ1-1|TRBV2|.|once
TGTGCCAGCAGCCAACACGGGACATTGAACACTGAAGCTTTCTTT
CASSQHGTLNTEAFF
>TRBJ1-6|TRBV6-6|.|few
TGTGCCAGCAGCCAGATCTCGGGGGGACGGTATAATTCACCCCTCCACTTT
CASSQISGGRYNSPLHF
>TRBJ2-7|TRBV7-2|TRBD2|many
TGTGCCAGCAGCCGGGGGGGTTCTGTTGCCTACGAGCAGTACTTC
CASSRGGSVAYEQYF
>TRBJ1-2|TRBV4-2|TRBD1|many
TGTGCCAGCAGCGTGACAGGGGAAGACTATGGCTACACCTTC
CASSVTGEDYGYTF
>TRBJ2-7|TRBV6-5|.|few
TGTGCCAGCAGTCAAACAGGGACGAGTGGCGCCTACGAGCAGTACTTC
CASSQTGTSGAYEQYF
>TRBJ2-7|TRBV6-4|TRBD1|.
TGTGCCAGCACCGAATCCCTGACAGGGCGATCCTACGAGCAGTACTTC
CASTESLTGRSYEQYF
>TRBJ2-7|TRBV28|.|few
TGTGCCAGCAGCTCTCGAATTCCCTACGAGCAGTACTTC
CASSSRIPYEQYF
>TRBJ2-7|TRBV6-5|.|few
TGTGCCAGCAGTCCATTAGGGGCCCTGGGGCATGAGCAGTACTTC
CASSPLGALGHEQYF
>TRBJ1-1|TRBV15|TRBD1|.
TGTGCCACCAGCAGTTTAAGGGGACAGGCTAACACTGAAGTTTTCTTT
CATSSLRGQANTEVFF
>TRBJ2-7|TRBV15|TRBD1|.
TGTGCCACCAGCAGATCGACAGGGAGAGGTAGCACCTACGAGCAGTACTTC
CATSRSTGRGSTYEQYF
>TRBJ2-7|TRBV9|TRBD1|few
TGTGCCAGCAGCGTAGGGGACAGGGGCAGCTCCTACGAGCAGTACTTC
CASSVGDRGSSYEQYF
>TRBJ2-7|TRBV5-1|.|.
TGCGCCAGCAGCTCCTCTTTAGAGGGCTACGAGCAGTACTTC
CASSSSLEGYEQYF
>TRBJ1-6|TRBV4-2|.|few
TGTGCCAGCAGCCACCACCGGGAAGGGGGGTATAATTCACCCCTCCACTTT
CASSHHREGGYNSPLHF
>TRBJ1-1|TRBV25-1|.|.
TGTGCCAGCAGTGAAGGGCCGGGGCGAGACACTGAAGCTTTCTTT
CASSEGPGRDTEAFF
>TRBJ2-7|TRBV29-1|.|once
TGCAGCCTCGGACCCGATTACGAGCAGTACTTC
CSLGPDYEQYF
>TRBJ2-7|TRBV6-1|TRBD1|.
TGTGCCAGCAGTGAAATTCCCGGGACAGGGTCTTACGAGCAGTACTTC
CASSEIPGTGSYEQYF
>TRBJ2-3|TRBV11-2|.|.
TGTGCCAGCAGCCCTTTAGCGATACCGCGGTATTTT
CASSPLAIPRYF
>TRBJ2-7|TRBV10-3|.|.
TGTGCCATCAGTGAAGCATTGGTCTCCGAGCAGTACTTC
CAISEALVSEQYF
>TRBJ2-6|TRBV29-1|.|many
TGCAGCGTCAAATCCGGGGCCAACGTCCTGACTTTC
CSVKSGANVLTF
>TRBJ2-7|TRBV5-5|TRBD1|few
TGTGCCAGCAGCTTCCTTTCCAAGACAGGGACCTCCATAATTTACGAGCAGTACTTC
CASSFLSKTGTSIIYEQYF
>TRBJ2-5|TRBV19|.|many
TGTGCCAGTAGTAAACAGGCTCAAGAGACCCAGTACTTC
CASSKQAQETQYF